The present entry profiles one T cell receptor beta chain with its context. The sample originates from a study of shared clonotypes between healthy human individuals. Sequencing was performed with immunoSEQ multiplex PCR; in TCRdb, only in-frame clones are kept and a portion is missing. The table has under 1,900,000 clones, approximately 98.5% seen once. CD4+ cells yielded CD45RA+ naive and CD45RA-negative memory subsets. Sequenced sample: naive CD4+ T cells sorted from blood. Subset described: CD45RA+ positively selected. The clonotype originates from a man aged 30-40 years in good health.

This CDR3 is CASSQLQGVPLNTEAFF. The DNA for the CDR3 is TGTGCCAGCAGCCAATTACAGGGGGTTCCCTTGAACACTGAAGCTTTCTTT. J is TRBJ1-1 and V is TRBV16, with 8 nucleotides matching TRBD1. The germline gives CDR1 KGHSY, CDR2 FQNENV. The CDR3 is 17 residues long. V was pared by 1 base and J by 0 bases, with 7 bases of the junction left unmatched.